Sequencing of this T cell receptor (beta chain) was carried out in a study of blood T cell repertoires in COVID-19 (dated by TCRdb to between 2020 and 2021). Looking at the study overall: Samples covering the acute and convalescent phases of COVID-19 were provided by collaborators in the United States, Italy and Spain. The repertoires were released in a freely available public database intended as a resource for research on the immune response to SARS-CoV-2. Sample metadata almost always included a de-identified subject ID, COVID-19 status, age in years and sex. The samples were drawn from the first 160 participants of the ongoing ImmuneRACE study and from 1,254 subjects provided by 6 global collaborators. Where available, HLA class I and class II types were obtained from metadata supplied by the sample provider rather than from assay-based typing. The prospective study material was composed of cDNA or gDNA derived from T cells, B-cell-depleted T cells, or PBMCs. The dataset comprised deeply sampled blood TCRbeta repertoires from subjects exposed to, actively infected with, or recovered from COVID-19.

About this clone: What antigen it recognizes has not been identified. Base qualities are not recorded, but no much larger clone differs from it by a single base.

TCRbeta CDR3 regions were amplified from genomic DNA using the immunoSEQ Assay, a bias-controlled multiplex PCR. In the paper's pipeline: The number of nucleated cells in each sample was estimated from the amplification of reference gene primers within the assay. To quantify the absolute abundance of each unique TCRbeta CDR3 rearrangement, sequence reads were collapsed and filtered. For each sample, productive Simpson clonality was calculated as the square root of Simpson's diversity index across productive rearrangements. TCRdb re-hosts the immuneACCESS table, in-frame sequences only. Its copies lack some clones; in the studies checked, an unresolved V gene accounts for under half of them, and the cause for the rest is not known. V, J and clone size derive from that table, while D and trimming were established from the DNA sequence. This sample comprises about 200,000 clones, 85% of them detected only once. The ten most abundant clones make up 0.95% of the sample.

The paper's findings and limits, for the study overall: Clinical and demographic metadata were provided uncurated, with the amount varying by source and participant.

One collaborating source in Seattle enrolled patients while the patients were actively infected and followed the patients over time throughout the course of disease. Each collaborating institution followed its own protocols to collect whole blood in K2EDTA tubes. For TCRbeta analysis, collaborators shipped samples in one of three forms: frozen whole blood, isolated PBMCs, or DNA extracted from either of those sample types. The sequence came from a man aged 55 to 70 with COVID-19, enrolled during active disease. What was sequenced was peripheral blood.

The nucleotide sequence reads TGCGCCAGCAGCGATAGCAGGGTTAATGAGCAGTTCTTC. Its amino acids are CASSDSRVNEQFF. The chain couples TRBV5-1 to TRBJ2-1, with TRBD1 perhaps the D gene, on 5 matching bases. The germline V gene yields SGHRS for CDR1 and YFSETQ for CDR2. V sheds 4 bases and J sheds 7 bases, leaving 12 bases between their ends. The CDR3 contains 13 residues, cysteine and phenylalanine counted. Solely the CDR3 DNA is kept, with 39 bases framed from the first base.